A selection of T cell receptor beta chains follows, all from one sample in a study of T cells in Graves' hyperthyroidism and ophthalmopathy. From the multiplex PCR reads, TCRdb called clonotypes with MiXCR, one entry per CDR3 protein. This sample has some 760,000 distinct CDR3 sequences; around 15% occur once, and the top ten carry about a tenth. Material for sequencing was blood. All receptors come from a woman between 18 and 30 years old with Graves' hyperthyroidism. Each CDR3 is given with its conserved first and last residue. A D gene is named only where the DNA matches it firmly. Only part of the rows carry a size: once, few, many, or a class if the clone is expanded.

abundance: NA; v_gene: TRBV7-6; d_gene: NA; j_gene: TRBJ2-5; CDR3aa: CASSSILSERKETQYF; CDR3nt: TGTGCCAGCAGCTCGATACTCAGTGAACGAAAAGAGACCCAGTACTTC
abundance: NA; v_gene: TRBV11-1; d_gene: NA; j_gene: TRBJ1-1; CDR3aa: CASSFLETAMNTEALF; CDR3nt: TGTGCCAGCAGCTTTCTGGAGACAGCAATGAACACTGAAGCTCTCTTT
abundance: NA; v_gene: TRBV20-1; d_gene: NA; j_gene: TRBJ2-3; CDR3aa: CSARAAVGEGTDTQYF; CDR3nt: TGCAGTGCTAGAGCGGCTGTCGGGGAGGGCACAGATACGCAGTATTTT
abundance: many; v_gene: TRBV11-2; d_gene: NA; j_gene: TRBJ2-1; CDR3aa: CASSWFSDLNEQFF; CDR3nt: TGTGCCAGCAGCTGGTTTAGCGATTTAAATGAGCAGTTCTTC
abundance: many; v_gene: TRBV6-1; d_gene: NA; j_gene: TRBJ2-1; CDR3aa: CATLRRRTYNEQFF; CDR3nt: TGTGCCACACTCAGGAGAAGGACCTACAATGAGCAGTTCTTC
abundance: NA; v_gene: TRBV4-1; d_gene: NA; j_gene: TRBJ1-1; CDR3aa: CASREVGIGRRNTEAFF; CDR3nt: TGCGCCAGCAGGGAGGTCGGGATAGGGCGGAGGAACACTGAAGCTTTCTTT
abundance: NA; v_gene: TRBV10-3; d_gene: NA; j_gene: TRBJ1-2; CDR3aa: CAISEGQGANYGYTF; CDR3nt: TGTGCCATCAGTGAAGGGCAGGGCGCTAACTATGGCTACACCTTC
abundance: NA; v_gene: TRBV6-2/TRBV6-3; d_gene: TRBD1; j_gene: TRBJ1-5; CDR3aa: CASSYCARLEQGALNQPQHF; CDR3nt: TGTGCCAGCAGCTATTGTGCGCGGTTGGAACAGGGGGCTTTGAATCAGCCCCAGCATTTT
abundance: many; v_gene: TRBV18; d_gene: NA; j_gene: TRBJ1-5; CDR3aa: CASSPTVGNQPQHF; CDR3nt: TGTGCCAGCTCACCTACTGTCGGGAATCAGCCCCAGCATTTT
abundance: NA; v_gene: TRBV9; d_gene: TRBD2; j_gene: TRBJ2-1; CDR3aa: CASSVGLAGRSSYNEQFF; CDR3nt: TGTGCCAGCAGCGTAGGACTAGCGGGAAGGAGCTCCTACAATGAGCAGTTCTTC
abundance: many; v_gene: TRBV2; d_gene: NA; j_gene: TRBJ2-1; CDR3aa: CACRDIYEQFF; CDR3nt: TGTGCCTGCCGGGACATCTATGAGCAGTTCTTC
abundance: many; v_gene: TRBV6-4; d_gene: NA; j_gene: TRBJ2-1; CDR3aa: CASSDIGGSTSEQFF; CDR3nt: TGTGCCAGCAGTGACATTGGCGGATCTACAAGTGAGCAGTTCTTC
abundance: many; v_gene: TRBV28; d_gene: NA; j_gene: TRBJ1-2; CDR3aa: CASSFAPRFGSYGYTF; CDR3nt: TGTGCCAGCAGTTTTGCCCCCCGTTTTGGGAGCTATGGCTACACCTTC
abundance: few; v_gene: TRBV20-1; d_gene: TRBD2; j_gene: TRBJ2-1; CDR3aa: CSARSTSGTYNEQFF; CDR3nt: TGCAGTGCTAGATCAACTAGCGGGACGTACAATGAGCAGTTCTTC
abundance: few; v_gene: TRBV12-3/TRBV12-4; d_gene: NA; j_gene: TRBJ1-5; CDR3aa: CASSLFPGSHQPQHF; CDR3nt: TGTGCCAGCAGTTTATTTCCAGGGTCCCATCAGCCCCAGCATTTT
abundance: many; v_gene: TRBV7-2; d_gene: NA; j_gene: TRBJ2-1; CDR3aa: CASSLVLRTSTSSYNEQFF; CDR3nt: TGTGCCAGCAGCTTAGTTTTGCGGACCAGCACCAGCTCCTACAATGAGCAGTTCTTC
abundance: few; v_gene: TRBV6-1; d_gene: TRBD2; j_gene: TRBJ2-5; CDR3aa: CASSGGRAYQETQYF; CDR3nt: TGTGCCAGCAGCGGCGGGAGGGCCTATCAAGAGACCCAGTACTTC
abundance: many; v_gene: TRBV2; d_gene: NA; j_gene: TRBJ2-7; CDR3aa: CAGRWDMKYEQYF; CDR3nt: TGTGCCGGCAGGTGGGACATGAAGTACGAGCAGTACTTC
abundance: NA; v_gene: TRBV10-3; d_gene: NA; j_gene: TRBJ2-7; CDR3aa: CAISGYQAGQDEQYF; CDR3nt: TGTGCCATCAGTGGCTATCAAGCGGGACAGGACGAGCAGTACTTC
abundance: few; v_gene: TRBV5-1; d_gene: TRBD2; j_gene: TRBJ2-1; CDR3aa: CASSSTGLAGGFWEQFF; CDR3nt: TGCGCCAGCAGCTCGACTGGACTAGCGGGAGGTTTTTGGGAGCAGTTCTTC
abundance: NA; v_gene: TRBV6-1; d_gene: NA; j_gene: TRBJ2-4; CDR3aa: CASTLGPPENIQYF; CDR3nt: TGTGCCAGCACCCTGGGACCCCCCGAAAACATTCAGTACTTC
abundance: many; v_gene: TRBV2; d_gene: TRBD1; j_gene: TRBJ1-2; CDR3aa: CATGGSGVYYGYTF; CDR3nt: TGTGCCACAGGGGGGAGTGGGGTCTACTATGGCTACACCTTC
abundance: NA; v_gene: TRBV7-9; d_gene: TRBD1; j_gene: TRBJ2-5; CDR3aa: CASSATGEETQYF; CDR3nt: TGTGCCAGCAGCGCAACAGGGGAAGAGACCCAGTACTTC